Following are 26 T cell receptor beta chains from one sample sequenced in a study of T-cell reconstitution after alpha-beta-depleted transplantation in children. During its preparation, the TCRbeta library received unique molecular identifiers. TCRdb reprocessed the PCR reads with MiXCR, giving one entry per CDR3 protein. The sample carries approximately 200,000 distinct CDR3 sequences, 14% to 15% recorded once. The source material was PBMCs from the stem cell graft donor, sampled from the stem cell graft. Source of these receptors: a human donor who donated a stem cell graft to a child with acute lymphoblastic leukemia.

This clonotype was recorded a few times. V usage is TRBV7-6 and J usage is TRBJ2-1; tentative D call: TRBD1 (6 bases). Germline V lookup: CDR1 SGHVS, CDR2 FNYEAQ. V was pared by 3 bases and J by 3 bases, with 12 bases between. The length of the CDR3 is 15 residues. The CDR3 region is CASSFRDKSYNEQFF. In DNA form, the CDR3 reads TGTGCCAGCAGCTTCCGGGACAAAAGCTACAATGAGCAGTTCTTC.

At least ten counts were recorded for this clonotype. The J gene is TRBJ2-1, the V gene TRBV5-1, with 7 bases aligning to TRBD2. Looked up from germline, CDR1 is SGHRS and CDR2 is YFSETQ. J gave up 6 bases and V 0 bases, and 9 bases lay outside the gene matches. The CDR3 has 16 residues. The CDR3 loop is CASSLVPSGKGNEQFF. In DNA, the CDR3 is TGCGCCAGCAGCTTGGTTCCTAGCGGAAAGGGCAATGAGCAGTTCTTC.

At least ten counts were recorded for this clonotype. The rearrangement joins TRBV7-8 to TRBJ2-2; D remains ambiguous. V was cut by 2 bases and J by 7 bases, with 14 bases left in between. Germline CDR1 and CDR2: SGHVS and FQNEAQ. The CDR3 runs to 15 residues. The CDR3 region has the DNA TGTGCCAGCAGCTTAACAACCTCGGTCGGCGGGGAGCTGTTTTTT. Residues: CASSLTTSVGGELFF.

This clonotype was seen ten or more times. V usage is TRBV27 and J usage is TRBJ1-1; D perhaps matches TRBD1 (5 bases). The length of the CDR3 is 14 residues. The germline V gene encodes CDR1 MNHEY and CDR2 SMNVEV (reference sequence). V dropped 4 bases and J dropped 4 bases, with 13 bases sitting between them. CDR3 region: CASSSHQGSTEAFF. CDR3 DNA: TGTGCCAGCAGTTCCCACCAGGGATCCACTGAAGCTTTCTTT.

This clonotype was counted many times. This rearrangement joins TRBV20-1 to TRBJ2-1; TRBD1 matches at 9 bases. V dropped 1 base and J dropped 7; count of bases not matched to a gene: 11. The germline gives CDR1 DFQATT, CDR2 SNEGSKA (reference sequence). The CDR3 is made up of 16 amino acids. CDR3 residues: CSARAETGGEGNEQFF. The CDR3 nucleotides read TGCAGTGCTAGAGCTGAGACAGGGGGTGAAGGGAATGAGCAGTTCTTC.

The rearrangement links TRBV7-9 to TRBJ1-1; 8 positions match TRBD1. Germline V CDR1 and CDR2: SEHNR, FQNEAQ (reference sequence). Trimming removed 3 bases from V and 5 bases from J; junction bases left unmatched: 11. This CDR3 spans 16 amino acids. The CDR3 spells CASSLGQGARFTEAFF. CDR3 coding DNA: TGTGCCAGCAGCTTGGGCCAGGGGGCGCGTTTTACTGAAGCTTTCTTT.

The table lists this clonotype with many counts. This CDR3 reads CASCHRRRDNEQFF. CDR3 DNA: TGTGCCAGCTGTCACAGGAGGCGGGACAATGAGCAGTTCTTC. The J gene is TRBJ2-1, the V gene TRBV12-3 or TRBV12-4, with D perhaps TRBD1 or TRBD2 (5 bases each). Between the trimmed V and J ends, which lost 8 bases and 5 bases, there was a span of 16 bases. This CDR3 contains 14 residues.

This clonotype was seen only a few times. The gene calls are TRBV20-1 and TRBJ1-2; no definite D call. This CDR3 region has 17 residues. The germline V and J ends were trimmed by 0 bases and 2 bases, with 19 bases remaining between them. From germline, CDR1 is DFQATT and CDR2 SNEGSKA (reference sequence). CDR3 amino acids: CSARETSVVGGNYGYTF. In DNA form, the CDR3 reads TGCAGTGCTAGAGAAACGTCAGTCGTGGGAGGGAACTATGGCTACACCTTC.

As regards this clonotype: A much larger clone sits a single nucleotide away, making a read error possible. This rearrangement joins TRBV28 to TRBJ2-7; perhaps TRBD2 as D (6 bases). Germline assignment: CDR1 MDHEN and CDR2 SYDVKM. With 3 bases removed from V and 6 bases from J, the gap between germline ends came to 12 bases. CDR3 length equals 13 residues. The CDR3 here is CASSLYGSCEQYF. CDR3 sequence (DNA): TGTGCCAGCAGTTTGTACGGGAGTTGCGAGCAGTACTTC.

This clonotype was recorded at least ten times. CDR3 sequence reads: CASSLVLETTGELFF. Written as DNA, the CDR3 is TGTGCCAGCAGCTTAGTACTAGAGACCACCGGGGAGCTGTTTTTT. This chain joins TRBV7-9 and TRBJ2-2; possible D gene TRBD2, 5 bases. V was shortened by 1 base and J by 4 bases, with 10 bases between the two germline ends. Germline V gives CDR1 SEHNR, CDR2 FQNEAQ (reference sequence). This CDR3 is built from 15 residues.

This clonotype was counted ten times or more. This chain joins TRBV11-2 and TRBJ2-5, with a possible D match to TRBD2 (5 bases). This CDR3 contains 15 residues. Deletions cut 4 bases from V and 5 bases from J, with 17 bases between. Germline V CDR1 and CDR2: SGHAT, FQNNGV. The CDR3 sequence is CASSSYAGPVETQYF. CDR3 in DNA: TGTGCCAGCAGCTCATACGCGGGCCCCGTGGAGACCCAGTACTTC. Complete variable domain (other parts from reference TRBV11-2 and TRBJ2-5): EAGVAQSPRYKIIEKRQSVAFWCNPISGHATLYWYQQILGQGPKLLIQFQNNGVVDDSQLPKDRFSAERLKGVDSTLKIQPAKLEDSAVYLCASSSYAGPVETQYFGPGTRLLVL.

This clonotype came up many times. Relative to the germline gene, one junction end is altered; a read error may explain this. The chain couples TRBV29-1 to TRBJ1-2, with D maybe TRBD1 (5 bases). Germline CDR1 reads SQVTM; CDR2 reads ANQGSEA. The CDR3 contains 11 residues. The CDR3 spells CSVDQGTGFHF. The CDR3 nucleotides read TGCAGCGTTGACCAAGGTACAGGCTTCCACTTC.

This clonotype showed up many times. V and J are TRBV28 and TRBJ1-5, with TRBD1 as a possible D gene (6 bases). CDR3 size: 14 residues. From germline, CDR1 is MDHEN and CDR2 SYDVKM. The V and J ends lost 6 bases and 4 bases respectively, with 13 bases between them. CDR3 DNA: TGTGCCAGCAGGAAACAGGGTCCAAATCAGCCCCAGCATTTT. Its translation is CASRKQGPNQPQHF. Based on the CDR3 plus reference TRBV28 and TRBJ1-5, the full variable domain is DVKVTQSSRYLVKRTGEKVFLECVQDMDHENMFWYRQDPGLGLRLIYFSYDVKMKEKGDIPEGYSVSREKKERFSLILESASTNQTSMYLCASRKQGPNQPQHFGDGTRLSIL.

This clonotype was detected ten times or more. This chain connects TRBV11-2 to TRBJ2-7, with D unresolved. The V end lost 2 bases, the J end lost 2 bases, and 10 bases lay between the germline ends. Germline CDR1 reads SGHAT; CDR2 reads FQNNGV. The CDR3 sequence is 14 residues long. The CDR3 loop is CASSLTVRAYEQYF. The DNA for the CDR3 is TGTGCCAGCAGCTTAACAGTCAGAGCCTACGAGCAGTACTTC.

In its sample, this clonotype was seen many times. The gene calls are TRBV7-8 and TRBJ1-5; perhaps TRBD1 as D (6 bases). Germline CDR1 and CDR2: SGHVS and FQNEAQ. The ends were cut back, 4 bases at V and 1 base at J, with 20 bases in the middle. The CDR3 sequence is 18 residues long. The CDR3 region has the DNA TGTGCCAGCAGCTGGGCCTCGTCTACAGGGTTAAGCAATCAGCCCCAGCATTTT. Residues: CASSWASSTGLSNQPQHF.

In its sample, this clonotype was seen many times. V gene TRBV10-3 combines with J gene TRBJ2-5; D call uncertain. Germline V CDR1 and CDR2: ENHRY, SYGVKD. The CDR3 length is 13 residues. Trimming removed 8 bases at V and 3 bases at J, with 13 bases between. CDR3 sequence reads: CAIGTSPEETQYF. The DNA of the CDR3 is TGTGCCATCGGAACTTCCCCAGAAGAGACCCAGTACTTC.

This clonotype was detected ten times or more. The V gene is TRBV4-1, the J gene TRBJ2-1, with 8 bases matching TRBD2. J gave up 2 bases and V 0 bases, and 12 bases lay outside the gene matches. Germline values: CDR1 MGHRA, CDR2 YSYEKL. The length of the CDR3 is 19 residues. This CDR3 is CASSQDSGRLAGTYNEQFF. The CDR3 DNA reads TGCGCCAGCAGCCAAGATTCCGGCCGGCTAGCGGGCACCTACAATGAGCAGTTCTTC.

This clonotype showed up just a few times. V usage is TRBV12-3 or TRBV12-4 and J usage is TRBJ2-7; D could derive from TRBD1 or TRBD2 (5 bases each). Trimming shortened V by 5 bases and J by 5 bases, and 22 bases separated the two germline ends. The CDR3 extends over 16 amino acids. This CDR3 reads CASSPQPGTTRNEQYF. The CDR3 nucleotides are TGTGCCAGCAGTCCCCAACCCGGGACCACGAGGAACGAGCAGTACTTC.

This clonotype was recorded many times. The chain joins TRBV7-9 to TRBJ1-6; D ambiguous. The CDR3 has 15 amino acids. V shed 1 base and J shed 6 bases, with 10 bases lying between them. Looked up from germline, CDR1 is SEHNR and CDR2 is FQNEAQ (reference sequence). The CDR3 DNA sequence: TGTGCCAGCAGCTTAGGGCGGCGGACTAATTCACCCCTCCACTTT. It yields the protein CASSLGRRTNSPLHF.

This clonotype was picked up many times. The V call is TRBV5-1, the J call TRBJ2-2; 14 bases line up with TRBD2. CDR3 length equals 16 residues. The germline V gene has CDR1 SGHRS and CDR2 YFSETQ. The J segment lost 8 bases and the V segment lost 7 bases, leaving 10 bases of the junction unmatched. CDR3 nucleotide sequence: TGCGCCAGCCACACGGGACTAGCGGGAGTTGTAGGGGAGCTGTTTTTT. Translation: CASHTGLAGVVGELFF.

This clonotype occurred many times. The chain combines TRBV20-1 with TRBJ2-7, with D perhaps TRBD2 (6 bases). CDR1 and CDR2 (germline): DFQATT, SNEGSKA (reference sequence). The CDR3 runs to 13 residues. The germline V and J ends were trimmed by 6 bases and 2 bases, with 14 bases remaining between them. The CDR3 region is CSAPGSGTYEQYF. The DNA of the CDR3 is TGCAGTGCCCCCGGGAGCGGCACCTACGAGCAGTACTTC.

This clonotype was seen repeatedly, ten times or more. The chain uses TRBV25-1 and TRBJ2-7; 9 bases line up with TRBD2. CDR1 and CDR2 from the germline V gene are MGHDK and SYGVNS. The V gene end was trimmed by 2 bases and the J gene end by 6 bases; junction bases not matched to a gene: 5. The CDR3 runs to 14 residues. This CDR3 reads CASSELAGHAEQYF. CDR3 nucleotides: TGTGCCAGCAGTGAACTAGCGGGACATGCCGAGCAGTACTTC.

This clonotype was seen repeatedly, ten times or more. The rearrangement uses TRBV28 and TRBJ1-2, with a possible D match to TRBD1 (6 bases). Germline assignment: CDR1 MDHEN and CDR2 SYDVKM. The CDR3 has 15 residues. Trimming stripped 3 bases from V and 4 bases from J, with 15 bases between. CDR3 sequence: CASSFPQGPSYGYTF. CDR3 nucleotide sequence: TGTGCCAGCAGTTTCCCCCAGGGGCCCTCCTATGGCTACACCTTC.

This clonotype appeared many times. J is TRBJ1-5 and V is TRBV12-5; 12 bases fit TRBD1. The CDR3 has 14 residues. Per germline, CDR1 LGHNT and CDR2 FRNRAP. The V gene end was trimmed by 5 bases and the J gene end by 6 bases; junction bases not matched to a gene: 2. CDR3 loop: CASGPGQGAQPQHF. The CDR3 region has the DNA TGTGCTAGTGGTCCGGGACAGGGGGCTCAGCCCCAGCATTTT.

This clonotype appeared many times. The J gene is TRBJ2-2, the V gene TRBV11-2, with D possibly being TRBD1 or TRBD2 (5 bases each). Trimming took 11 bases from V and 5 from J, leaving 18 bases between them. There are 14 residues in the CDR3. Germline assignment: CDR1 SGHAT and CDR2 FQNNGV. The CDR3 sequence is CASGLGPGTGELFF. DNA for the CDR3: TGTGCCTCTGGATTGGGGCCGGGAACCGGGGAGCTGTTTTTT.

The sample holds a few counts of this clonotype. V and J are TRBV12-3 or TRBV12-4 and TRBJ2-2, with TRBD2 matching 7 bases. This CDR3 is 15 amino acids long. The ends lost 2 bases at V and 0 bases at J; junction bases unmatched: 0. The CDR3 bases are TGTGCCAGCAGTTTACGGGAGGCGAACACCGGGGAGCTGTTTTTT. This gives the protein CASSLREANTGELFF.